This TCR beta chain was sequenced in a study of blood T cell repertoires in COVID-19. Some clones are missing from TCRdb's copy, which holds only in-frame ones; the method was immunoSEQ multiplex PCR. The table records approximately 84,000 clones, under 85% of them present only once. Germline V gene data show CDR1 as MNHNY and CDR2 as SVGAGI (reference sequence). There are 14 residues in the CDR3. With 8 bases clipped from V and 4 bases from J, the junction kept 10 bases outside the gene matches. What was sequenced was peripheral blood. This receptor was identified in a woman of 80 years or more with acute or convalescent COVID-19. The V gene is TRBV6-6, the J gene TRBJ2-5, with 7 bases fitting TRBD2. DNA for the CDR3: TGTGCCAGCCTGGGAGGGAGAGGGCGAGAGACCCAGTACTTC. It specifies CASLGGRGRETQYF.